This T cell receptor beta chain is from a study of blood T cell repertoires in COVID-19. The overall study: The United States, Italy and Spain were the sources of the acute and convalescent COVID-19 samples.

Germline V gives CDR1 ENHRY, CDR2 SYGVKD. This CDR3 comprises 14 residues. J lost 6 bases, V lost 6 bases, and 8 bases had no gene match. The assay was immunoSEQ multiplex PCR, and TCRdb's table has in-frame clones only and misses some. The sample holds approximately 200,000 clones, 82% seen once. The chain employs TRBV10-3 and TRBJ2-1, with 7 bases that match TRBD2. Sequencing used PBMCs or T cells enriched from blood (not recorded which). The clonotype originates from a man aged 40-49 years who had recovered from COVID-19. CDR3 nucleotides: TGTGCCATCAGGACGGGAGGAGGGGTCAATGAGCAGTTCTTC. Translating it yields CAIRTGGGVNEQFF.